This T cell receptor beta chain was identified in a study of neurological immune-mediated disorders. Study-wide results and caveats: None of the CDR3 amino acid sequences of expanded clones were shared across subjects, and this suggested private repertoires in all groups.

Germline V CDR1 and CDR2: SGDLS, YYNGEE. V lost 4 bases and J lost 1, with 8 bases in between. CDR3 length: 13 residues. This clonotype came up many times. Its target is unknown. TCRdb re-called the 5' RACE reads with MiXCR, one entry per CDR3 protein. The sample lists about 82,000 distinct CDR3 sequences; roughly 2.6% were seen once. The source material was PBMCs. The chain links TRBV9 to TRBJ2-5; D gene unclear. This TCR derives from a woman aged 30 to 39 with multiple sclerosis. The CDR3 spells CASSWASQETQYF. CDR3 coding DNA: TGTGCCAGCAGCTGGGCCTCCCAAGAGACCCAGTACTTC.